This T cell receptor (beta chain) was identified during a study of T cells in Graves' hyperthyroidism and ophthalmopathy (dated 2019 in TCRdb). Describing the broader study: Peripheral blood samples were taken at the time of initial diagnosis, prior to any treatment. Whether ophthalmopathy could be predicted prospectively was tested in an independent validation cohort made up of under 20 hyperthyroidism patients plus 17 patients who later progressed to ophthalmopathy. The approximately 98 discovery patients were randomly divided into training and test sets at a 7:3 ratio. TCR V-J signatures able to tell the groups apart were searched for in a discovery cohort of 90 to 100 patients, of whom fewer than 45 had Graves' ophthalmopathy and roughly 58 had stable Graves' hyperthyroidism. According to the paper, TCR Vbeta CDR3 sequencing was carried out on 135 peripheral blood samples, which came from over 40 ophthalmopathy, 80 or so hyperthyroidism and approximately 17 progressor patients. Once sampling was done, hyperthyroidism patients were given methimazole at a starting dose of 30 mg daily, whereas ophthalmopathy patients were given high-dose intravenous methylprednisolone. In addition, the study compared T-cell repertoires in thyroid tissue and in blood from roughly 6 Graves' hyperthyroidism patients.

The germline V gene supplies CDR1 MNHNS and CDR2 SASEGT. The CDR3, from cysteine to phenylalanine, totals 15 residues. Only the CDR3 DNA stays, 45 bases, in frame from base 1. V is trimmed back by 6 bases and J by 5 bases, and the junction contains 11 bases that no gene match accounts for. The TCR beta CDR3 regions were amplified from the RNA transcripts. The TCR CDR3 was subjected to a first round of RT-PCR using the HTBI primer set and the Qiagen OneStep RT-PCR kit. The libraries were constructed in a second round of multiplex PCR and then size-selected and purified. Sequencing of the libraries was done on an Illumina HiSeq2000 using paired-end 100 bp reads. In the paper's pipeline: SOAPnuke was used to process the raw data, throwing out any read that contained adapters or uncalled bases, had a mean Phred below 15, or lacked an exact constant-primer or identifier match. COPE v1.2.5 was used to merge high-quality paired reads, and clonotypes were defined as unique nucleotide sequences. Clonotypes were aligned to IMGT TRBV, TRBD and TRBJ reference segments using MiTCR v1.1. The analysis was restricted to V-J combinations with a frequency above 0.0001, which together covered 99.2% of the repertoires. The TCS score was defined as the ratio of F50 (clonal expansion) to E x V (chaos), calculated using BLOSUM62-based TCRdist between CDR3 peptides within each V-J. Welch's t-statistics and random forest reduced around 520 V-J features to 13, which were used in a naive Bayes classifier (R e1071). TCRdb took the public reads, trimmed them with fastp at Q25, ran MiXCR for clone calling and kept in-frame beta chains. Identical CDR3 protein sequences are pooled into one entry, listed with their most common genes and DNA. The V and J calls come from TCRdb's annotation, not from the publication. In all, the sample holds around 350,000 distinct CDR3 sequences, and about 18% of those were seen once. Around 3.4% of the sample is in the top ten clones.

A patient counted as having stable Graves' hyperthyroidism if no progression to ophthalmopathy occurred over 18 months of follow-up. Hyperthyroidism patients were newly diagnosed, had a disease duration of under 2 months, and were aged 18 to 65 years. Any patient with an uncontrolled infection, another autoimmune disease, pregnancy or lactation was excluded. Diagnoses were established on the basis of clinical symptoms, serum thyroxine and TRAb, thyroid ultrasound, and orbital computed tomography. PBMCs were isolated from around 10 ml of fresh peripheral blood by Ficoll-Paque density gradient centrifugation. Total RNA was extracted using Trizol reagent, and RNA quality was assessed on an Agilent 2100 Bioanalyzer. The paper's findings and limits, for the study overall: Ophthalmopathy was separated from stable hyperthyroidism by a 13 V-J signature model, with around 88% sensitivity and 81% to 82% specificity obtained in cross-validation and 80%/75% obtained in testing. No statistical method was used to set the sample size in advance, and investigators knew the group allocation. In validation, the model predicted progression to ophthalmopathy with 60% to 71% sensitivity and around 72% specificity, a median of about 6 months before onset. Blood samples also contained most of the expanded thyroid clonotypes (frequency above 0.001), which suggests that blood repertoires may reflect thyroid immune responses.

In its sample, this clonotype was seen many times. Its antigen is not yet known. The input lacks base qualities; no much larger clone sits a single base away. The rearrangement joined TRBV6-1 to TRBJ2-5; a stretch of 8 junction bases matches TRBD1. This TCR was recovered from a young woman with Graves' hyperthyroidism. The sequencing sample was made of blood. The CDR3 is CASSLTGAVGETQYF. The DNA is as follows: TGTGCCAGCAGCCTGACAGGGGCGGTAGGGGAGACCCAGTACTTC.